The clone carrying this TCR beta chain was detected only a few times. Its cognate antigen is unknown. This specimen belongs to a study of T cell repertoires in cytomegalovirus infection. This CDR3 has 15 amino acids. Germline CDR1 and CDR2: SGHDT and YYEEEE. After removal of 2 bases from V and 7 bases from J, the junction contained 8 bases not matched to a gene. TCRdb reprocessed the reads with MiXCR, giving one entry per CDR3 protein. The sample lists 71,000 or so distinct CDR3 sequences; roughly 20% were seen once. The chain has TRBV5-6 and TRBJ2-7, with 11 bases aligning to TRBD1. Specimen: CD8+ T cells from cultured PBMCs, collected from culture after CMV antigen stimulation. The sequence derives from a human donor in good health (CMV status not recorded). Some clones in this sample may be carry-over from other donors' samples. The CDR3 bases are TGTGCCAGCAGCTTCTTCGGGACAGGGGGTGAAGAGCAGTACTTC. Translated: CASSFFGTGGEEQYF.